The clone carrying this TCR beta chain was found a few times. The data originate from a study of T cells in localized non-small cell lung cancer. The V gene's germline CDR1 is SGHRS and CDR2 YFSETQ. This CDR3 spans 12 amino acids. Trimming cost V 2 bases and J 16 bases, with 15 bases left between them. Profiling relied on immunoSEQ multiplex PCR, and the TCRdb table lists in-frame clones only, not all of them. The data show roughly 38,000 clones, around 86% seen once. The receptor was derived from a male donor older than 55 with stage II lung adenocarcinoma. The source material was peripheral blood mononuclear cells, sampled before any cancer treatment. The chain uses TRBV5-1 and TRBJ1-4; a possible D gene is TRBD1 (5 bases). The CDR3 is CASSFDSTLRFF. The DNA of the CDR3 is TGCGCCAGCAGCTTTGACAGCACTCTACGGTTTTTT.